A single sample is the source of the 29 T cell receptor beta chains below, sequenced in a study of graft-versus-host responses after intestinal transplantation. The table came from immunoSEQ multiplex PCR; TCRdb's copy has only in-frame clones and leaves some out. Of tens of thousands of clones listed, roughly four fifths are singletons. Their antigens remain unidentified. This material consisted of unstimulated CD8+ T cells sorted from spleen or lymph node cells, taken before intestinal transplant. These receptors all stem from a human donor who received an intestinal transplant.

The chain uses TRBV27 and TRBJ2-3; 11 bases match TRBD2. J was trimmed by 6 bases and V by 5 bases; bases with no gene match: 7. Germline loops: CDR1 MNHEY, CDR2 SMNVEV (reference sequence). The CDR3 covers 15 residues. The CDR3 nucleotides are TGTGCCAGCAGTCCCTTAGCGGGAGGGAGGGATACGCAGTATTTT. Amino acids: CASSPLAGGRDTQYF.

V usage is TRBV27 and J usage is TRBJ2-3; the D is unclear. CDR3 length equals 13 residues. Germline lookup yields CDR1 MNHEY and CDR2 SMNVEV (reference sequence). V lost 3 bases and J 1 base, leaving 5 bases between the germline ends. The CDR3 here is CASSFQGTDTQYF. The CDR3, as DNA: TGTGCCAGCAGTTTCCAGGGCACAGATACGCAGTATTTT.

CDR3 nucleotides: TGCGCCAGCAGCTTGGATAGCGGATACTCCTACAATGAGCAGTTCTTC. It yields the protein CASSLDSGYSYNEQFF. The chain recombines TRBV5-1 with TRBJ2-1, with D maybe TRBD2 (6 bases). CDR1 is SGHRS and CDR2 is YFSETQ in the germline V gene. V was pared by 0 bases and J by 0 bases, with 10 bases between. This CDR3 contains 16 residues.

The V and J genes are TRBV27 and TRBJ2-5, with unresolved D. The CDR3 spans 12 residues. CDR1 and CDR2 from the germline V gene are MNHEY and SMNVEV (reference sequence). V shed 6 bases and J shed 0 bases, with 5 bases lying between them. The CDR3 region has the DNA TGTGCCAGCAGATCTAACCAAGAGACCCAGTACTTC. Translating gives CASRSNQETQYF.

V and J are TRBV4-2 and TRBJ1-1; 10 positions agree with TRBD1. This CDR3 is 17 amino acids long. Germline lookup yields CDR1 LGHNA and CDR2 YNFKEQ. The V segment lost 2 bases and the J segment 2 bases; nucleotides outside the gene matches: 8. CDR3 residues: CASSQSSGTGENTEAFF. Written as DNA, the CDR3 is TGTGCCAGCAGCCAATCTTCCGGGACAGGGGAAAACACTGAAGCTTTCTTT.

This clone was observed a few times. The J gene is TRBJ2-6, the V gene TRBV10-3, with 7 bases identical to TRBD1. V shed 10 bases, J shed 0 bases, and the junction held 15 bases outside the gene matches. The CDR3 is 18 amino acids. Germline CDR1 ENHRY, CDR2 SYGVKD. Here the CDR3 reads CATKRQGSLSSGANVLTF. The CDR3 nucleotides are TGTGCCACCAAAAGACAGGGATCCCTCTCCTCTGGGGCCAACGTCCTGACTTTC.

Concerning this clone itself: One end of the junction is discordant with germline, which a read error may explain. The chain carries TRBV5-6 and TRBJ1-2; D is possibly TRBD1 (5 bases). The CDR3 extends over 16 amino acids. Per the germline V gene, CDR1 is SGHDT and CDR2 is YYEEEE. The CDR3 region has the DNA TGTGCCAGCAGCCCCGTACATCAGGGCTTTGGCTATGGCCACACCTTC. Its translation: CASSPVHQGFGYGHTF.

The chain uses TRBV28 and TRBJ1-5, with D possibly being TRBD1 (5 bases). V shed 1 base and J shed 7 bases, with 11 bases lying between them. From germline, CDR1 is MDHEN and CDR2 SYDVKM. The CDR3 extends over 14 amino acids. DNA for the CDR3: TGTGCCAGCAGTTTATACGGGGGTTGGCAGCCCCAGCATTTT. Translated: CASSLYGGWQPQHF.

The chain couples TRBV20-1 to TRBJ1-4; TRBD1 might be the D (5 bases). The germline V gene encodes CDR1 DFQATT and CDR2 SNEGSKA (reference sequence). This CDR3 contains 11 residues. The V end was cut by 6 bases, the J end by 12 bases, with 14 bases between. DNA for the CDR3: TGCAGTGCAAGCCAGGGTTTGGAACTGTTTTTT. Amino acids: CSASQGLELFF.

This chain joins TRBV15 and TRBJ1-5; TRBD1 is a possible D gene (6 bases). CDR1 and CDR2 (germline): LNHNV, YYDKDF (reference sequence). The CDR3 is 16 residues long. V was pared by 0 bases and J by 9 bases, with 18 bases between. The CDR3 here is CATSRDFGAGDRPQHF. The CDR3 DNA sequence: TGTGCCACCAGCAGAGATTTCGGGGCAGGGGATCGGCCCCAGCATTTT.

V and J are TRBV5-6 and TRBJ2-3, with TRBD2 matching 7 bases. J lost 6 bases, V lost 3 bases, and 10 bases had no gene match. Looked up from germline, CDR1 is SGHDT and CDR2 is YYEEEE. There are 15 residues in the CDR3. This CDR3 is CASSSPGGGRDTQYF. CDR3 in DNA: TGTGCCAGCAGCTCCCCTGGCGGGGGTAGGGATACGCAGTATTTT.

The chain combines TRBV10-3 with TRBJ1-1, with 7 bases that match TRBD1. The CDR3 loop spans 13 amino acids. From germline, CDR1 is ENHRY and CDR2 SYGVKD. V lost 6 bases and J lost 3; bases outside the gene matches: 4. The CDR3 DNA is TGTGCCATCAGCGTACAGGGGCACACTGAAGCTTTCTTT. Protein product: CAISVQGHTEAFF.

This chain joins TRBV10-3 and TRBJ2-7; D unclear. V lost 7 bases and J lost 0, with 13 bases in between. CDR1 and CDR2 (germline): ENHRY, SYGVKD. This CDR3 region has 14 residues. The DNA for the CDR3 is TGTGCCATCATGTCGCCTGGCAGCTCCTACGAGCAGTACTTC. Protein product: CAIMSPGSSYEQYF.

This CDR3 reads CASSLAGTGGETQYF. The CDR3 region has the DNA TGCGCCAGCAGCTTGGCCGGGACAGGCGGGGAGACCCAGTACTTC. The chain employs TRBV5-1 and TRBJ2-5, with TRBD1 identical over 8 bases. Per germline, CDR1 SGHRS and CDR2 YFSETQ. V lost 0 bases, J lost 5 bases, and 6 bases stayed unmatched. The CDR3 is 15 residues long.

CDR3 DNA: TGTGCCATCGAGGAGGCCCACTCCTACGAGCAGTACTTC. Translating gives CAIEEAHSYEQYF. The chain recombines TRBV7-2 with TRBJ2-7; TRBD2 might be the D (5 bases). V was shortened by 10 bases and J by 0 bases, with 13 bases between the two germline ends. The CDR3 is 13 amino acids. The germline gives CDR1 SGHTA, CDR2 FQGNSA.

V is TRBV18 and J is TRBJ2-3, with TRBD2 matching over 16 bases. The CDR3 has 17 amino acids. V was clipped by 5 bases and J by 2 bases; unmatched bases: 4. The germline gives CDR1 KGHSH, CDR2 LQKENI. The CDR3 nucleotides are TGTGCCAGCTCATCGGGACTAGCGGGGGGGATCACAGATACGCAGTATTTT. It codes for CASSSGLAGGITDTQYF.

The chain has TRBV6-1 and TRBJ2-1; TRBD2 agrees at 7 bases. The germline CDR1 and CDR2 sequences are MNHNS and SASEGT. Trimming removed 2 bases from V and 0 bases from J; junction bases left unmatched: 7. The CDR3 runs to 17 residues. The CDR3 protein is CASSERAAGSSYNEQFF. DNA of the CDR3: TGTGCCAGCAGTGAAAGGGCAGCGGGGAGCTCCTACAATGAGCAGTTCTTC.

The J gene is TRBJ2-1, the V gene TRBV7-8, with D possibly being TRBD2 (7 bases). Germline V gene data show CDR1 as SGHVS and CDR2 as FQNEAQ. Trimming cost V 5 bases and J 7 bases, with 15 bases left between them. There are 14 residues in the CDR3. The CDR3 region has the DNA TGTGCCAGCAGCCCAGGGGAGGGATGGAATGAGCAGTTCTTC. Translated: CASSPGEGWNEQFF.

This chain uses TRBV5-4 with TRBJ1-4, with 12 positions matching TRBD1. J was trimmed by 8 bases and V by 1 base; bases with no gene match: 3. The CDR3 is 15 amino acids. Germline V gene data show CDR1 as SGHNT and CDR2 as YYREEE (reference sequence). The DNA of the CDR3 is TGTGCCAGCAGCTTGAAGGGACAGGGGGCGGAAAAACTGTTTTTT. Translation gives CASSLKGQGAEKLFF.

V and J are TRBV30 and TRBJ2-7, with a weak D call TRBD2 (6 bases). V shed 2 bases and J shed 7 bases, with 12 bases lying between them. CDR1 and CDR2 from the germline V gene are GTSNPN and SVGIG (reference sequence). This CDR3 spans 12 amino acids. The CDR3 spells CAWSTLGREQYF. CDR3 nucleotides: TGTGCCTGGAGTACTCTAGGGAGGGAGCAGTACTTC.

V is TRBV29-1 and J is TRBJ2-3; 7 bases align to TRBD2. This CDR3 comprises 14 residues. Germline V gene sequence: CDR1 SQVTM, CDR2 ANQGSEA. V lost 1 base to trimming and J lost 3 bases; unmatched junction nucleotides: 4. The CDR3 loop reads CSVEGWRGTDTQYF. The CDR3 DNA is TGCAGCGTTGAAGGGTGGCGGGGGACAGATACGCAGTATTTT.

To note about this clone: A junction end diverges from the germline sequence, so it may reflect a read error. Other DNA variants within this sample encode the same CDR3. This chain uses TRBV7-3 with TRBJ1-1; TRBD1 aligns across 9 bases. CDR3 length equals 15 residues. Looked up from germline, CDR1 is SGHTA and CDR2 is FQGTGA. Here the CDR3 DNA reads TGTGCCAGCAGCGCCCCGGACAGGGGCAACACTGAAGCTTTTTTT. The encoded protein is CASSAPDRGNTEAFF.

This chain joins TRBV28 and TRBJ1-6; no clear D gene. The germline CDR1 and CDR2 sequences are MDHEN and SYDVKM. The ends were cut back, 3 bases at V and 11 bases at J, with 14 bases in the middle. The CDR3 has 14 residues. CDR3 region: CASSFHGVGAPLHF. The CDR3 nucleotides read TGTGCCAGCAGTTTCCACGGCGTCGGGGCACCCCTCCACTTT. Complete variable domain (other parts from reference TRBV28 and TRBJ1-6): DVKVTQSSRYLVKRTGEKVFLECVQDMDHENMFWYRQDPGLGLRLIYFSYDVKMKEKGDIPEGYSVSREKKERFSLILESASTNQTSMYLCASSFHGVGAPLHFGNGTRLTVT.

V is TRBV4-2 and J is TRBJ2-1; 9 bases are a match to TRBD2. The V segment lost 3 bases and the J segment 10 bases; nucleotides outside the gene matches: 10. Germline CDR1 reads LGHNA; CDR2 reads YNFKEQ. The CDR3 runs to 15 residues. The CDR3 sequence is CASSQTSGPRREQFF. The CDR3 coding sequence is TGTGCCAGCAGCCAGACTAGCGGACCTAGAAGAGAGCAGTTCTTC.

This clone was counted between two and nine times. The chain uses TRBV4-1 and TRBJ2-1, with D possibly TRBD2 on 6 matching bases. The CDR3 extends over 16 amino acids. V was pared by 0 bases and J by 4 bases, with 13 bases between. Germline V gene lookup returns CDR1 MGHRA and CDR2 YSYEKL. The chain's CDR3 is CASSQDGGVAYNEQFF. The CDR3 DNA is TGCGCCAGCAGCCAAGACGGGGGAGTAGCTTACAATGAGCAGTTCTTC.

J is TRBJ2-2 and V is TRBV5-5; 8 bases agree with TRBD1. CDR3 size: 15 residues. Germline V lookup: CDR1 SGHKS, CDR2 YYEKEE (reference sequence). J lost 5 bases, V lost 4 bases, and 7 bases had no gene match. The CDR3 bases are TGTGCCAGCAGCCCCCAGGGGGCCGGGACCGGGGAGCTGTTTTTT. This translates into CASSPQGAGTGELFF.

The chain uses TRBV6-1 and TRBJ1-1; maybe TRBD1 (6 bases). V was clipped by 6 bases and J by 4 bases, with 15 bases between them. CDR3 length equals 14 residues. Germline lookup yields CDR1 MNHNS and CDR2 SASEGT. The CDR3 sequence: CASRPAGDSTEAFF. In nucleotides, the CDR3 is TGTGCCAGCAGACCGGCAGGGGATAGCACTGAAGCTTTCTTT.

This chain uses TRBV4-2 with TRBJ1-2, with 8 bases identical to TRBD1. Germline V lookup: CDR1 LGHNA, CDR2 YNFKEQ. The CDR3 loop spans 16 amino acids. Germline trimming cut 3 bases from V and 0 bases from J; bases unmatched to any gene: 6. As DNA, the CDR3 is TGTGCCAGCAGCCAGACCCAGGGGGCGGCTAACTATGGCTACACCTTC. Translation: CASSQTQGAANYGYTF.

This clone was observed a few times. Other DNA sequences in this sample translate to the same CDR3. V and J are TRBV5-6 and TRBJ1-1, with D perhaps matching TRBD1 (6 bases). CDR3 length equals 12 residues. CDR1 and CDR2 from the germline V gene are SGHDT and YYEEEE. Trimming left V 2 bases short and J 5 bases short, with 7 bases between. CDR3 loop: CASSLRGTEAFF. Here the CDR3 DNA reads TGTGCCAGCAGCTTAAGGGGGACTGAAGCTTTCTTT. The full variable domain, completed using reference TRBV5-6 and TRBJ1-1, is DAGVTQSPTHLIKTRGQQVTLRCSPKSGHDTVSWYQQALGQGPQFIFQYYEEEERQRGNFPDRFSGHQFPNYSSELNVNALLLGDSALYLCASSLRGTEAFFGQGTRLTVV.